The entry that follows covers one T cell receptor beta chain sequence. Its specificity is not known. This entry belongs to a study of beta chain features in type 1 diabetes. Findings and caveats of the study: Moderate yet significant TCRB CDR3 shortening was seen in Type 1 diabetes patients in all four CD4+ subsets. It was among patients, rather than healthy donors, that naive, central memory and Treg TCRB repertoires appeared more similar.

Based on CD45RO/CCR7/CD25/CD127/CD95/CD27, CD4+ regulatory, stem cell-like memory, naive and central memory cells were sorted. Trimming took off 6 bases at V and 0 bases at J, with 11 bases between the two ends. CDR3 length: 14 amino acids. Looked up from germline, CDR1 is SNHLY and CDR2 is FYNNEI. Isolated RNA was reverse transcribed in full, so expressed TCRB transcripts were sequenced. The protocol was immunoSEQ multiplex PCR, while the TCRdb copy is restricted to in-frame clones and leaves out a portion. This sample carries about 700,000 clones, 13% of them seen once, and the ten largest clones take around 0.022%.

This clonotype was sampled from a man aged 18 to 30 with type 1 diabetes. The genes are TRBV2 and TRBJ1-1; D remains unclear. The sample comprised naive CD4+ T cells from blood. CDR3 coding DNA: TGTGCCAGCAGCCTGGGCTCCATGAACACTGAAGCTTTCTTT. Translation gives CASSLGSMNTEAFF.